Following are 20 T cell receptor beta chains from one sample sequenced in a study of CD8 T cells in Susac syndrome (dated by TCRdb to the late 2010s). The library relied on the immunoSEQ multiplex PCR assay. RNA was extracted using the RNeasy kit, and about 0.45 to 1 ug of the RNA was reverse transcribed with random hexamers. The public sequencing data were trimmed at Q25 with fastp and processed into clonotypes with MiXCR by TCRdb, which kept only in-frame beta chains. All rows with the same CDR3 protein become a single entry with the most common DNA and genes. A total of approximately 190,000 distinct CDR3 sequences appear in this sample, approximately 95% of them only once. Around 0.15% of the sample lies in the top ten. The specimen was CD8+ T cells from PBMCs. The receptor source for this set is a human donor with Susac syndrome.

The rearrangement links TRBV28 to TRBJ2-7, with 8 bases identical to TRBD1. V lost 6 bases, J lost 0 bases, and 7 bases stayed unmatched. The CDR3 is 15 amino acids. The germline CDR1 and CDR2 sequences are MDHEN and SYDVKM. The CDR3 is CASSPRTGSSYEQYF. The CDR3 region has the DNA TGTGCCAGCAGCCCCAGGACAGGGAGCTCCTACGAGCAGTACTTC.

The chain links TRBV4-2 to TRBJ2-7, with 9 bases matching TRBD1. From germline, CDR1 is LGHNA and CDR2 YNFKEQ. The J segment lost 2 bases and the V segment lost 1 base, leaving 9 bases of the junction unmatched. This CDR3 spans 17 amino acids. CDR3 nucleotide sequence: TGTGCCAGCAGCCAAGCCTGGGACAGGGCGCTGACCTACGAGCAGTACTTC. As protein: CASSQAWDRALTYEQYF.

V usage is TRBV29-1 and J usage is TRBJ2-3; D may be TRBD1 (6 bases). The germline gives CDR1 SQVTM, CDR2 ANQGSEA. This CDR3 contains 13 residues. The ends were cut back, 6 bases at V and 5 bases at J, with 15 bases in the middle. CDR3 nucleotides: TGCAGCGTCCTCACAGGGCTCGAAGATACGCAGTATTTT. It codes for CSVLTGLEDTQYF.

The chain recombines TRBV5-1 with TRBJ2-1; tentatively, D is TRBD2 (6 bases). The CDR3 covers 15 residues. V was cut by 7 bases and J by 1 base, with 15 bases left in between. Germline V gene lookup returns CDR1 SGHRS and CDR2 YFSETQ. CDR3: CASAGAEGSYNEQFF. The DNA of the CDR3 is TGCGCCAGCGCTGGGGCGGAGGGGTCCTACAATGAGCAGTTCTTC.

This rearrangement joins TRBV28 to TRBJ2-7; perhaps TRBD2 as D (5 bases). CDR1 is MDHEN and CDR2 is SYDVKM in the germline V gene. The CDR3 spans 16 residues. Between the trimmed V and J ends, which lost 2 bases and 4 bases, there was a span of 18 bases. CDR3 in amino acids: CASSLIGEGLDYEQYF. In nucleotides, the CDR3 is TGTGCCAGCAGTTTAATCGGGGAAGGGTTGGATTACGAGCAGTACTTC.

The rearrangement links TRBV6-5 to TRBJ1-5; no definite D call. This CDR3 spans 13 amino acids. Germline V gene lookup returns CDR1 MNHEY and CDR2 SVGAGI. Trimming shortened V by 2 bases and J by 4 bases, and 6 bases separated the two germline ends. Here the CDR3 DNA reads TGTGCCAGCAGTTACGGCTATAATCAGCCCCAGCATTTT. Residues: CASSYGYNQPQHF.

The chain carries TRBV7-3 and TRBJ1-1; D gene unclear. With 3 bases removed from V and 3 bases from J, the gap between germline ends came to 8 bases. This CDR3 has 13 amino acids. Germline CDR1 and CDR2: SGHTA and FQGTGA. The chain's CDR3 is CASSLSKYTEAFF. The CDR3 nucleotides are TGTGCCAGCAGCTTGTCGAAGTACACTGAAGCTTTCTTT.

This chain connects TRBV20-1 to TRBJ2-1; perhaps D is TRBD1 or TRBD2 (6 bases each). Trimming stripped 6 bases from V and 7 bases from J, with 19 bases between. CDR1 and CDR2 from the germline V gene are DFQATT and SNEGSKA (reference sequence). CDR3 length: 14 residues. CDR3: CSAAGQEIGNEQFF. CDR3 nucleotides: TGCAGTGCGGCGGGACAAGAAATAGGGAATGAGCAGTTCTTC.

The chain employs TRBV10-3 and TRBJ2-5; D is possibly TRBD1 or TRBD2 (7 bases each). Germline V lookup: CDR1 ENHRY, CDR2 SYGVKD. The CDR3 extends over 13 amino acids. V was clipped by 10 bases and J by 2 bases, with 14 bases between them. CDR3 DNA: TGTGCCAGTCGACAGGGAGGGCAAGAGACCCAGTACTTC. Amino acids: CASRQGGQETQYF.

The V call is TRBV4-1, the J call TRBJ1-4; 9 positions match TRBD1. V was clipped by 3 bases and J by 3 bases; unmatched bases: 8. The CDR3 runs to 17 residues. Germline lookup yields CDR1 MGHRA and CDR2 YSYEKL. CDR3 sequence (DNA): TGCGCCAGCAGCCATGAACAGGGGGCGAGTGCTAATGAAAAACTGTTTTTT. Translating it yields CASSHEQGASANEKLFF.

The chain links TRBV12-5 to TRBJ1-1; possibly TRBD1 for D (6 bases). CDR1 and CDR2 (germline): LGHNT, FRNRAP. This CDR3 is 17 amino acids long. V lost 1 base and J 4 bases, leaving 19 bases between the germline ends. Here the CDR3 reads CASGLAGQSKSSTEAFF. CDR3 nucleotide sequence: TGTGCTAGTGGTTTGGCGGGACAATCAAAGTCGAGCACTGAAGCTTTCTTT.

The chain couples TRBV6-1 to TRBJ1-2; TRBD1 aligns across 9 bases. Trimming removed 9 bases from V and 4 bases from J; junction bases left unmatched: 3. Germline-derived CDR1 and CDR2 are MNHNS and SASEGT. This CDR3 is 12 amino acids long. The CDR3 region is CASLTGGYGYTF. CDR3 in DNA: TGTGCCAGTCTGACAGGGGGCTATGGCTACACCTTC.

The chain is built from TRBV29-1 and TRBJ1-1; D remains unclear. Trimming removed 6 bases at V and 6 bases at J, with 14 bases between. CDR3 size: 12 residues. Germline V lookup: CDR1 SQVTM, CDR2 ANQGSEA. CDR3 in amino acids: CSVDFSIAEAFF. The CDR3 DNA follows: TGCAGCGTCGACTTCAGCATCGCTGAAGCTTTCTTT.

This clonotype was recorded once. The CDR3 DNA reads TGTGCCAGCAGCTTGGATGGGACAGGACGCTATGGCTACACCTTC. It yields the protein CASSLDGTGRYGYTF. This sequence joins TRBV5-6 and TRBJ1-2; the match to TRBD1 covers 8 bases. CDR3 length: 15 amino acids. The germline CDR1 and CDR2 sequences are SGHDT and YYEEEE. Germline trimming cut 0 bases from V and 4 bases from J; bases unmatched to any gene: 5.

The J gene is TRBJ1-5, the V gene TRBV24-1; the D gene is possibly TRBD1 (5 bases). CDR1 KGHDR and CDR2 SFDVKD come from the germline V gene. Trimming removed 4 bases at V and 6 bases at J, with 15 bases between. The CDR3 loop spans 15 amino acids. CDR3 nucleotides: TGTGCCACCAGTGACGGGACGTCGGGGGTTCAGCCCCAGCATTTT. Translating gives CATSDGTSGVQPQHF.

This chain uses TRBV4-1 with TRBJ2-7; possible D gene TRBD2, 6 bases. Germline V lookup: CDR1 MGHRA, CDR2 YSYEKL. The CDR3 is 16 amino acids. The ends were cut back, 1 base at V and 2 bases at J, with 15 bases in the middle. The CDR3 region has the DNA TGCGCCAGCAGCCAAGGGGCGGGGACTGGAGCCTACGAGCAGTACTTC. It encodes CASSQGAGTGAYEQYF.

This CDR3 reads CASSSPVNYGYTF. Here the CDR3 DNA reads TGTGCCAGCAGTTCACCGGTTAACTATGGCTACACCTTC. The rearrangement links TRBV6-5 to TRBJ1-2; no clear D gene. This CDR3 is 13 amino acids long. Germline lookup yields CDR1 MNHEY and CDR2 SVGAGI. The V gene lost 4 bases and the J gene lost 1 base, with 7 bases spanning the gap.

The rearrangement joins TRBV9 to TRBJ1-3, with D unclear. This CDR3 spans 13 amino acids. Trimming removed 0 bases from V and 3 bases from J, with 4 bases in between. Germline V gene data show CDR1 as SGDLS and CDR2 as YYNGEE. CDR3 loop: CASSVARGNTIYF. CDR3 DNA: TGTGCCAGCAGCGTAGCTCGTGGAAACACCATATATTTT.

The chain uses TRBV13 and TRBJ1-1, with D maybe TRBD1 (5 bases). Trimming left V 1 base short and J 8 bases short, with 14 bases between. This CDR3 contains 14 residues. From germline, CDR1 is PRHDT and CDR2 FYEKMQ (reference sequence). CDR3 protein: CASSLAGTRGEAFF. The CDR3 DNA follows: TGTGCCAGCAGCTTAGCCGGGACCCGTGGGGAAGCTTTCTTT.

The V gene is TRBV7-9, the J gene TRBJ2-2; D is perhaps TRBD1 (5 bases). The CDR3 has 17 residues. CDR1 is SEHNR and CDR2 is FQNEAQ in the germline V gene (reference sequence). V was trimmed by 5 bases and J by 1 base, leaving 17 bases between them. The CDR3 DNA sequence: TGTGCCAGCAGCCTACCCAACAATGGACAGAACACCGGGGAGCTGTTTTTT. Its translation: CASSLPNNGQNTGELFF.